Below are 9 T cell receptor beta chains sequenced from a single sample in a study of response to subunit inactivated influenza vaccine. TCRdb reanalysed the RT-PCR reads using MiXCR and keeps one entry per CDR3 protein. The table has approximately 230,000 distinct CDR3 sequences, about 12% seen once. Sample: non-naive T cells sorted from PBMCs, taken less than 15 days before vaccination. Source of these receptors: a man aged 50-60 years who received an inactivated influenza vaccine.

This clonotype showed up just a few times. The chain combines TRBV18 with TRBJ1-1; D is unresolved. V was shortened by 3 bases and J by 3 bases, with 14 bases between the two germline ends. In germline, CDR1 is KGHSH, CDR2 LQKENI. This CDR3 region has 15 residues. The CDR3 bases are TGTGCCAGCTCACCCATCCCCACCGGGGACACTGAAGCTTTCTTT. Its translation is CASSPIPTGDTEAFF.

This clonotype was seen a handful of times. The V call is TRBV28, the J call TRBJ2-2; 10 bases are shared with TRBD2. J gave up 1 base and V 7 bases, and 0 bases lay outside the gene matches. In germline, CDR1 is MDHEN, CDR2 SYDVKM. The CDR3 covers 14 residues. The CDR3 here is CASIAGGNTGELFF. In DNA form, the CDR3 reads TGTGCCAGCATAGCGGGAGGGAACACCGGGGAGCTGTTTTTT.

This chain joins TRBV5-1 and TRBJ2-1; D is possibly TRBD1 (5 bases). Germline CDR1 reads SGHRS; CDR2 reads YFSETQ. This CDR3 region has 15 residues. The V end lost 1 base, the J end lost 0 bases, and 8 bases lay between the germline ends. The chain's CDR3 is CASSLLTGSYNEQFF. The CDR3 DNA reads TGCGCCAGCAGCTTGCTCACAGGCTCCTACAATGAGCAGTTCTTC.

This clonotype was seen only a few times. The chain uses TRBV27 and TRBJ2-1; D possibly uses TRBD1 or TRBD2 (5 bases each). The V gene's germline CDR1 is MNHEY and CDR2 SMNVEV (reference sequence). CDR3 length equals 17 residues. Between the trimmed V and J ends, which lost 3 bases and 7 bases, there was a span of 22 bases. The CDR3 region is CASSFVTGRPGTNEQFF. The DNA of the CDR3 is TGTGCCAGCAGTTTTGTCACGGGCCGCCCAGGGACGAATGAGCAGTTCTTC.

This clonotype showed up just a few times. This chain uses TRBV9 with TRBJ2-1; TRBD2 might be the D (5 bases). Trimming shortened V by 5 bases and J by 7 bases, and 13 bases separated the two germline ends. This CDR3 region has 13 residues. Germline values: CDR1 SGDLS, CDR2 YYNGEE. The CDR3 coding sequence is TGTGCCAGCAGTGGAGGCCTTTATAATGAGCAGTTCTTC. It translates to CASSGGLYNEQFF.

This chain connects TRBV5-1 to TRBJ1-2; D is possibly TRBD1 (6 bases). The CDR3 runs 16 residues. V lost 6 bases, J lost 1 base, and 19 bases lay in between. Germline V gene lookup returns CDR1 SGHRS and CDR2 YFSETQ. Written as DNA, the CDR3 is TGCGCCAGCAACCGGGACACTCAGCGGGGTAACTATGGCTACACCTTC. Amino acid sequence: CASNRDTQRGNYGYTF.

In its sample, this clonotype is medium-sized. In nucleotides, the CDR3 is TGTGCCACCAGCAGAGGGGGACTAGCTAGCGACGAGCAGTACTTC. It specifies CATSRGGLASDEQYF. The J gene is TRBJ2-7, the V gene TRBV15, with TRBD2 matching over 9 bases. This CDR3 spans 15 amino acids. V was clipped by 1 base and J by 5 bases; unmatched bases: 6. Germline V gene sequence: CDR1 LNHNV, CDR2 YYDKDF (reference sequence).

This rearrangement joins TRBV7-2 to TRBJ2-3; D is perhaps TRBD1 or TRBD2 (5 bases each). Germline V lookup: CDR1 SGHTA, CDR2 FQGNSA. V lost 1 base, J lost 6 bases, and 17 bases lay in between. The CDR3 has 16 amino acids. Here the CDR3 reads CASSLVSRGPLDTQYF. The CDR3 DNA follows: TGTGCCAGCAGCTTAGTCTCTCGGGGCCCTTTGGATACGCAGTATTTT.

As regards this clonotype: This may be a read error: a much more frequent sequence differs by one nucleotide. This likely comes from a read error, as the CDR3 has no conserved phenylalanine or tryptophan at its end. The CDR3 sequence: CASSWGRLMNTEAFL. In DNA, the CDR3 is TGTGCCAGCAGCTGGGGACGTCTGATGAACACTGAAGCTTTCCTT. The V and J genes are TRBV5-6 and TRBJ1-1, with a possible D match to TRBD1 (5 bases). This CDR3 contains 15 residues. Germline CDR1 reads SGHDT; CDR2 reads YYEEEE. V gave up 3 bases and J gave up 0 bases, with 12 bases separating them.